The 11 T cell receptor beta chains given below trace back to one sample, sequenced in a study of cytomegalovirus exposure and HLA in healthy donors listed by TCRdb under 2017. The method was the immunoSEQ multiplex PCR assay. The multiplex PCR relied on a mix of 60 forward primers for TCR Vbeta segments and 13 reverse primers for TCR Jbeta segments. Drawn from immuneACCESS, this table holds only the in-frame rearrangements with V and J called that TCRdb kept. Clones are partly lost; checked studies trace under half to an unresolved V gene and leave the rest unexplained. The sample's clone listing holds tens of thousands of clones. Of the sample, approximately 3% falls within the top ten clones. The sample taken for sequencing was PBMCs. The receptor source for this set is a woman aged 25 to 45 in good health and CMV-seropositive.

This chain links TRBV27 with TRBJ2-7, with TRBD2 matching 11 bases. Germline V gene data show CDR1 as MNHEY and CDR2 as SMNVEV (reference sequence). With V trimmed by 5 bases and J by 5 bases, 5 bases remained unmatched. This CDR3 spans 14 amino acids. The CDR3 sequence is CASSVAGGQDEQYF. CDR3 bases: TGTGCCAGCAGTGTAGCGGGGGGGCAGGACGAGCAGTACTTC.

The genes are TRBV15 and TRBJ1-2; no definite D call. The CDR3 runs 14 residues. Trimming shortened V by 0 bases and J by 6 bases, and 11 bases separated the two germline ends. Germline V CDR1 and CDR2: LNHNV, YYDKDF (reference sequence). The CDR3 DNA sequence: TGTGCCACCAGCAGAGACAGGTACGGGGATGGCTACACCTTC. Translation gives CATSRDRYGDGYTF.

The gene calls are TRBV5-1 and TRBJ1-4; D gene ambiguous. CDR3 length: 15 amino acids. V lost 3 bases to trimming and J lost 2 bases, with 11 bases between them. Germline CDR1 is SGHRS and CDR2 is YFSETQ. CDR3 nucleotide sequence: TGCGCCAGCAGCTCGAAAGCGGTTACTAATGAAAAACTGTTTTTT. Amino acids: CASSSKAVTNEKLFF.

The CDR3 sequence is CASGTDLNTEAFF. CDR3 DNA sequence: TGTGCCAGCGGGACTGATCTGAACACTGAAGCTTTCTTT. The chain is built from TRBV2 and TRBJ1-1, with D tentatively TRBD1 (5 bases). Trimming left V 8 bases short and J 0 bases short, with 10 bases between. The CDR3 extends over 13 amino acids. Germline lookup yields CDR1 SNHLY and CDR2 FYNNEI.

The chain joins TRBV10-3 to TRBJ1-2, with D possibly matching TRBD1 (6 bases). This CDR3 region has 13 residues. V lost 10 bases to trimming and J lost 6 bases, with 18 bases between them. Per germline, CDR1 ENHRY and CDR2 SYGVKD. For the CDR3, the DNA is TGTGCCAGCCACCGGGACAACGGAGATGGCTACACCTTC. It is translated as CASHRDNGDGYTF.

J is TRBJ1-1 and V is TRBV6-5; the match to TRBD1 covers 7 bases. The CDR3 loop spans 14 amino acids. Trimming removed 5 bases from V and 11 bases from J; junction bases left unmatched: 14. CDR1 is MNHEY, CDR2 SVGAGI, per germline. CDR3 in DNA: TGTGCCAGCAGTCCCGACAGGGACTCCCGGGTGGCTTTCTTT. It translates to CASSPDRDSRVAFF.

The CDR3 DNA sequence: TGTGCCAGCAGCCAAATAGGGGACAGGGGTACGAACACCGGGGAGCTGTTTTTT. This sequence encodes CASSQIGDRGTNTGELFF. The chain combines TRBV5-8 with TRBJ2-2, with 10 bases aligning to TRBD1. V lost 4 bases, J lost 0 bases, and 9 bases stayed unmatched. In germline, CDR1 is SGHTS, CDR2 YDEGEE. This CDR3 spans 18 amino acids.

The V call is TRBV2, the J call TRBJ2-7, with 9 bases matching TRBD2. The ends lost 8 bases at V and 5 bases at J; junction bases unmatched: 4. There are 12 residues in the CDR3. Germline V gene lookup returns CDR1 SNHLY and CDR2 FYNNEI. The CDR3 loop is CASAGLAHEQYF. CDR3 DNA: TGTGCCAGCGCGGGACTAGCCCACGAGCAGTACTTC. Using reference TRBV2 and TRBJ2-7 for the parts outside the CDR3, the full variable domain is EPEVTQTPSHQVTQMGQEVILRCVPISNHLYFYWYRQILGQKVEFLVSFYNNEISEKSEIFDDQFSVERPDGSNFTLKIRSTKLEDSAMYFCASAGLAHEQYFGPGTRLTVT.

As DNA, the CDR3 is TGTGCCAGCAGCTTGAGGGGGCCCGCAACTAATGAAAAACTGTTTTTT. Translation gives CASSLRGPATNEKLFF. V is TRBV13 and J is TRBJ1-4; TRBD1 matches at 7 bases. Germline CDR1 and CDR2: PRHDT and FYEKMQ (reference sequence). The CDR3 has 16 amino acids. The V gene end was trimmed by 3 bases and the J gene end by 0 bases; junction bases not matched to a gene: 4. The full variable domain, rest sourced from reference TRBV13 and TRBJ1-4, is AAGVIQSPRHLIKEKRETATLKCYPIPRHDTVYWYQQGPGQDPQFLISFYEKMQSDKGSIPDRFSAQQFSDYHSELNMSSLELGDSALYFCASSLRGPATNEKLFFGSGTQLSVL.

The chain joins TRBV28 to TRBJ2-1; TRBD2 aligns across 10 bases. The CDR3 contains 16 residues. CDR1 and CDR2 from the germline V gene are MDHEN and SYDVKM. V was clipped by 7 bases and J by 0 bases; unmatched bases: 6. The CDR3 sequence is CASTSSGGHSYNEQFF. The CDR3 DNA reads as TGTGCCAGCACCTCTAGCGGGGGCCACTCCTACAATGAGCAGTTCTTC.

The chain employs TRBV5-1 and TRBJ2-3; TRBD2 matches at 8 bases. Unmatched junction bases numbered 10, after V lost 1 base and J lost 6 bases. The CDR3 is 16 residues long. Germline V gene lookup returns CDR1 SGHRS and CDR2 YFSETQ. The CDR3 DNA is TGCGCCAGCAGCTTGAATCCAGCGGGGGCCGCGGATACGCAGTATTTT. It specifies CASSLNPAGAADTQYF.